The table lists the clone carrying this T cell receptor beta chain with many counts. Its antigen is as yet unknown. The data belong to a study of T-cell reconstitution after alpha-beta-depleted transplantation in children. Study-wide results and caveats: Some patients' high day-60 TCRbeta diversity was attributed to recipient cells surviving conditioning. Two months or so post-transplant, alpha-beta T cells reportedly derived from several hundred expanded graft clones.

Unique molecular identifiers were used to barcode this TCRbeta library. TCRdb re-derived calls from the PCR reads in MiXCR, one entry per CDR3 protein. The repertoire holds almost 250,000 distinct CDR3 sequences, roughly 25% seen once, with 2.6% in the top ten. V was shortened by 0 bases and J by 1 base, with 16 bases between the two germline ends. CDR3 size: 17 residues. CDR1 PRHDT and CDR2 FYEKMQ come from the germline V gene (reference sequence). The clonotype comes from a girl aged 2-10 years with Fanconi anemia, due to receive a stem cell transplant. This chain connects TRBV13 to TRBJ2-7, with D perhaps assigned TRBD1 or TRBD2 (5 bases each). The sequencing here drew on PBMCs, taken before TCRalphabeta/CD19-depleted stem cell transplant. DNA for the CDR3: TGTGCCAGCAGCTTAGGTCGGGGCCACTCGTGGTCCTACGAGCAGTACTTC. Translating gives CASSLGRGHSWSYEQYF.